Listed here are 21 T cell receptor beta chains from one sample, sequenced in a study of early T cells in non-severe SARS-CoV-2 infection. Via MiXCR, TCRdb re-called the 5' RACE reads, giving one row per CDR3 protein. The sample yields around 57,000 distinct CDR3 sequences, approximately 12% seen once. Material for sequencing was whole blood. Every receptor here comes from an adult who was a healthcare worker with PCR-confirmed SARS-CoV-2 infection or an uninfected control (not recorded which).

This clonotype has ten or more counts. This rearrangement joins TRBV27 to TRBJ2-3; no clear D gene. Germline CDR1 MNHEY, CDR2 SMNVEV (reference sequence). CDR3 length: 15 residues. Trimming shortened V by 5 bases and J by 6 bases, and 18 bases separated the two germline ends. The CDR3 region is CASSPLLLLGDTQYF. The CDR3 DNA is TGTGCCAGCAGTCCCCTGCTCCTCCTAGGGGATACGCAGTATTTT.

This CDR3 reads CASSFGTNYEQYF. CDR3 in DNA: TGTGCCAGCAGTTTTGGGACTAATTACGAGCAGTACTTC. The V gene is TRBV12-3 or TRBV12-4, the J gene TRBJ2-7, with 7 nucleotides matching TRBD2. CDR3 length: 13 residues. Trimming cost V 3 bases and J 4 bases; bases outside gene matches: 3.

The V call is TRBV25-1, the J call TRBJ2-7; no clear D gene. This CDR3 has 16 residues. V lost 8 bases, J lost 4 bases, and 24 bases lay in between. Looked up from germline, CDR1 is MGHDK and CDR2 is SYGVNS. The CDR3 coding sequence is TGTGCCAGCTCGCCTACCCCCGCCAGGTCCCCTTACGAGCAGTACTTC. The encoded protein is CASSPTPARSPYEQYF.

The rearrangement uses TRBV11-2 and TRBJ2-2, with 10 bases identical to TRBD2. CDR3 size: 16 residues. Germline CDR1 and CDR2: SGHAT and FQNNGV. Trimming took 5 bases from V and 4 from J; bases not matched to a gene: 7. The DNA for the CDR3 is TGTGCCAGCAGCCCACCTCTAGCGGGAGTCACCGGGGAGCTGTTTTTT. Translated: CASSPPLAGVTGELFF.

CDR3 residues: CSVGQSTTTHGYTF. The CDR3 bases are TGCAGCGTGGGACAGTCTACCACTACTCATGGCTACACCTTC. This chain links TRBV29-1 with TRBJ1-2; 7 bases are a match to TRBD1. CDR3 length: 14 residues. Germline V gene lookup returns CDR1 SQVTM and CDR2 ANQGSEA. V lost 6 bases to trimming and J lost 6 bases; unmatched junction nucleotides: 13.

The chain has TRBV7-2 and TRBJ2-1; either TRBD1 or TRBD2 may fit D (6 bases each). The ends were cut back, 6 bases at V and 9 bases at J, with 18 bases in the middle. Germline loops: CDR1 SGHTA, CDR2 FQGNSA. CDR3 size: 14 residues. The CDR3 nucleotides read TGTGCCAGCAGTCCCATTAGGGGGGCCGCTGAGCAGTTCTTC. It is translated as CASSPIRGAAEQFF.

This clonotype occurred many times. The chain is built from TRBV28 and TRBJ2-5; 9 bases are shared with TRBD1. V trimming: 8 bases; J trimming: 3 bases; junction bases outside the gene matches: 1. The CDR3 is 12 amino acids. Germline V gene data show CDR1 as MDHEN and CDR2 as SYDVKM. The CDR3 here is CASWDREETQYF. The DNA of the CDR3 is TGTGCCAGCTGGGACAGGGAAGAGACCCAGTACTTC.

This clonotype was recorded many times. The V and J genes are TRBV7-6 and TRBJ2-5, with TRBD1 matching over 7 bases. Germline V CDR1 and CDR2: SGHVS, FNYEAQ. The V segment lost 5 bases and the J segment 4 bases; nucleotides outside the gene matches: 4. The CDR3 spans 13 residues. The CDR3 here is CASSRTGVETQYF. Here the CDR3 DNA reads TGTGCCAGCAGCAGAACAGGGGTAGAGACCCAGTACTTC.

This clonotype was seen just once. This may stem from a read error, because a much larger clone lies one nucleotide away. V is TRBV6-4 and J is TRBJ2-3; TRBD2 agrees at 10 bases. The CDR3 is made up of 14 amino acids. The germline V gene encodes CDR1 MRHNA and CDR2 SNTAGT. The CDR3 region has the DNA TGTGCCGGCAGCCGAGCGGGAGGGACAGATACGCAGTATTTT. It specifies CAGSRAGGTDTQYF.

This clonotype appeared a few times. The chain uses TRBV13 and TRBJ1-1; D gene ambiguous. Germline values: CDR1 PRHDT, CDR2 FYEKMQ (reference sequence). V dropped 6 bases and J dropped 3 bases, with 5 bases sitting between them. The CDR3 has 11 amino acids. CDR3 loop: CASRRYTEAFF. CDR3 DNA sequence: TGTGCCAGCAGACGCTACACTGAAGCTTTCTTT. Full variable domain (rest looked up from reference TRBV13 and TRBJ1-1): AAGVIQSPRHLIKEKRETATLKCYPIPRHDTVYWYQQGPGQDPQFLISFYEKMQSDKGSIPDRFSAQQFSDYHSELNMSSLELGDSALYFCASRRYTEAFFGQGTRLTVV.

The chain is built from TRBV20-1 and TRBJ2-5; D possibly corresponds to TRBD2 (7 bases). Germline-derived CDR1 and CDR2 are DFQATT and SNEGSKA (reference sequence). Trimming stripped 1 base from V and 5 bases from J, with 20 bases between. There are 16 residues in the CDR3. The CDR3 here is CSARVRGAPRWETQYF. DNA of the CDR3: TGCAGTGCTAGAGTACGGGGGGCCCCCAGGTGGGAGACCCAGTACTTC.

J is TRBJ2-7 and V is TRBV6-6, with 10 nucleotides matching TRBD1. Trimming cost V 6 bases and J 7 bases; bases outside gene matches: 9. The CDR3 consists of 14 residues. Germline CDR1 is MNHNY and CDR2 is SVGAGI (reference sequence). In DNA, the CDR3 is TGTGCCAGCAGCCCGGGACAGGGGAGAAGGGAGCAGTACTTC. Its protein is CASSPGQGRREQYF.

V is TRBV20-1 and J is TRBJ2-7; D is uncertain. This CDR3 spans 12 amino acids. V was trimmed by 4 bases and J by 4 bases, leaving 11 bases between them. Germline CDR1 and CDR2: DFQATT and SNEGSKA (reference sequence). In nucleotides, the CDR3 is TGCAGTGCTATCGGAACCGGGTACGAGCAGTACTTC. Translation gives CSAIGTGYEQYF.

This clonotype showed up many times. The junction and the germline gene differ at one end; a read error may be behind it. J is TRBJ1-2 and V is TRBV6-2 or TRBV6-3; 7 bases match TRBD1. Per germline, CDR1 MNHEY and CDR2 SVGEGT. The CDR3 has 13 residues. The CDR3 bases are TGTGCCAGCAGTTTTGGACAGGCTGGCCTTCAAGTCTTC. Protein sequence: CASSFGQAGLQVF.

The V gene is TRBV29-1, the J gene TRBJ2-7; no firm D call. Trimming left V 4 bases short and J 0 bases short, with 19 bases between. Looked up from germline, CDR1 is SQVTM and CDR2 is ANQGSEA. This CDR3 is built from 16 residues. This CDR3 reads CSVAALGDTYSYEQYF. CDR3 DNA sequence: TGCAGCGTTGCCGCCCTAGGAGACACCTACTCCTACGAGCAGTACTTC.

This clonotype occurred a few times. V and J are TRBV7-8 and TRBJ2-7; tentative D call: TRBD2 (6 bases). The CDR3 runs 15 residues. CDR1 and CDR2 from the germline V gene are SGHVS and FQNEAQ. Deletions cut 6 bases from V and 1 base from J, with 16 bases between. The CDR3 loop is CASSSYRDFSYEQYF. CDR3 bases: TGTGCCAGCAGTAGTTACCGGGACTTTTCCTACGAGCAGTACTTC.

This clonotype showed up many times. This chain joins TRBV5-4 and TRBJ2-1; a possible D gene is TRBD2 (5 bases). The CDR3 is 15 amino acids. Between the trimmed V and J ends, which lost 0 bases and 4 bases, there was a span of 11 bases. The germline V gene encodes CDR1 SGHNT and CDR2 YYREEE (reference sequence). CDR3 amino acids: CASSLAAGQYNEQFF. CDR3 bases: TGTGCCAGCAGCTTGGCCGCGGGCCAGTACAATGAGCAGTTCTTC. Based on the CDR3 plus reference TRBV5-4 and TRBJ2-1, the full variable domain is ETGVTQSPTHLIKTRGQQVTLRCSSQSGHNTVSWYQQALGQGPQFIFQYYREEENGRGNFPPRFSGLQFPNYSSELNVNALELDDSALYLCASSLAAGQYNEQFFGPGTRLTVL.

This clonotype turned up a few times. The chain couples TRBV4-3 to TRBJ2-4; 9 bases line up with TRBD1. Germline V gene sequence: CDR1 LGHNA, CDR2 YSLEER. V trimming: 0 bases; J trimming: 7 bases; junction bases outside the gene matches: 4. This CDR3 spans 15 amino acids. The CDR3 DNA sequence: TGCGCCAGCAGCCAAGAGACAGGGGGTCTGAACATTCAGTACTTC. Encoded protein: CASSQETGGLNIQYF.

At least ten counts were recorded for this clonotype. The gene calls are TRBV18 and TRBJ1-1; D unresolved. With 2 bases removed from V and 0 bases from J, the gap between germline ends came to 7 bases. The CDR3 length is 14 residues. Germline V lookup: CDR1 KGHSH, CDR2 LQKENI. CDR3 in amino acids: CASSPSAMNTEAFF. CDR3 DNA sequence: TGTGCCAGCTCACCATCGGCCATGAACACTGAAGCTTTCTTT.

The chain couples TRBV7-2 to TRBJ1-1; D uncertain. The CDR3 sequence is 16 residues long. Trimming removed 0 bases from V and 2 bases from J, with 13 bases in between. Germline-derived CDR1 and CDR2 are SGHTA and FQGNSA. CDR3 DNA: TGTGCCAGCAGCTTAGCGGAAGGGCTACCTAACACTGAAGCTTTCTTT. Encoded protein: CASSLAEGLPNTEAFF. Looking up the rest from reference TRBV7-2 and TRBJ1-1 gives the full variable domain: GAGVSQSPSNKVTEKGKDVELRCDPISGHTALYWYRQSLGQGLEFLIYFQGNSAPDKSGLPSDRFSAERTGGSVSTLTIQRTQQEDSAVYLCASSLAEGLPNTEAFFGQGTRLTVV.

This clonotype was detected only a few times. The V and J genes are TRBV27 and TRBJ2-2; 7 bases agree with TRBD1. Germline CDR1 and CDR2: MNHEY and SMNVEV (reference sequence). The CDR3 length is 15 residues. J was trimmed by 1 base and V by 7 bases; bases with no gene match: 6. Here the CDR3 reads CASTLRQGNTGELFF. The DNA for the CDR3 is TGTGCCAGCACCCTGAGACAGGGGAACACCGGGGAGCTGTTTTTT.